This is a list of T cell receptor beta chains from one sample in a study of cytomegalovirus exposure and HLA in healthy donors. Here immunoSEQ multiplex PCR was the method, and the copy in TCRdb shows in-frame clones only, minus some. The sample contains 130,000 or so clones, around 75% of which appear only once. The sequencing sample was made of PBMCs. Receptors originate from a woman between 50 and 59 years old in good health and CMV-seropositive. The CDR3 runs from the conserved cysteine through the conserved F or W. D genes are given only for firm matches. Expanded clones get a size class; other rows say once, few or many, or leave the size out.

TRBV10-3	NA	TRBJ2-3	few	TGTGCCATCTTAAGCGGCTACACAGATACGCAGTATTTT	CAILSGYTDTQYF
TRBV14	TRBD1	TRBJ2-7	NA	TGTGCCAGCAGCCCGGACAGGGGACAGCAGTACTTC	CASSPDRGQQYF
TRBV7-6	NA	TRBJ2-5	NA	TGTGCCAGCAGCTCCCAGACAGGCCAAGAGACCCAGTACTTC	CASSSQTGQETQYF
TRBV5-1	TRBD1	TRBJ1-1	NA	TGCGCCAGCAGCAAAGACAGGGGGCTGATCGAAGCTTTCTTT	CASSKDRGLIEAFF
TRBV6-5	NA	TRBJ1-2	NA	TGTGCCAGCAGCCTCGCCCAAACAGCGGGGGGCTACACCTTC	CASSLAQTAGGYTF
TRBV7-2	NA	TRBJ1-2	few	TGTGCCAGCAGCCCAACCCGGGGGTACGGCTACACCTTC	CASSPTRGYGYTF
TRBV7-2	TRBD1	TRBJ2-7	NA	TGTGCCAGCAGCCCGTGGGCCGGGACAGCCGAGCAGTACTTC	CASSPWAGTAEQYF
TRBV29-1	NA	TRBJ2-2	NA	TGCAGCGGGGGAGGTGGGGTTACCGGGGAGCTGTTTTTT	CSGGGGVTGELFF
TRBV18	TRBD1	TRBJ1-1	NA	TGTGCCAGCTCTCTGGGACAGGGAGGGAACACTGAAGCTTTCTTT	CASSLGQGGNTEAFF
TRBV27	NA	TRBJ2-1	NA	TGTGCCACCCTTTCGCGGGACTCACACTCCTACAATGAGCAGTTCTTC	CATLSRDSHSYNEQFF
TRBV19	NA	TRBJ1-2	once	TGTGCCAGTAGTATTGGCGGGGGCTGGAACTATGGCTACACCTTC	CASSIGGGWNYGYTF
TRBV14	NA	TRBJ2-6	NA	TGTGCCAGCAGCCTACCCCCAGAAGAGGGTCAGCCCTCTGGGGCCAACGTCCTGACTTTC	CASSLPPEEGQPSGANVLTF
TRBV6-5	TRBD2	TRBJ2-3	NA	TGTGCCAGCAGCACTAGCGGGGAGAGCACAGATACGCAGTATTTT	CASSTSGESTDTQYF
TRBV10-1	TRBD1	TRBJ1-4	many	TGCGCCAGCCTAACCGCGGACAGGCCGGTGGGTGAAAAACTGTTTTTT	CASLTADRPVGEKLFF
TRBV2	NA	TRBJ1-1	NA	TGTGCCAGCAGACTGGGGACTTGTGAAGCTTTCTTT	CASRLGTCEAFF
TRBV6-5	NA	TRBJ2-7	NA	TGTGCCAGCAGTTACTCAATTAACAGCTACGAGCAGTACTTC	CASSYSINSYEQYF